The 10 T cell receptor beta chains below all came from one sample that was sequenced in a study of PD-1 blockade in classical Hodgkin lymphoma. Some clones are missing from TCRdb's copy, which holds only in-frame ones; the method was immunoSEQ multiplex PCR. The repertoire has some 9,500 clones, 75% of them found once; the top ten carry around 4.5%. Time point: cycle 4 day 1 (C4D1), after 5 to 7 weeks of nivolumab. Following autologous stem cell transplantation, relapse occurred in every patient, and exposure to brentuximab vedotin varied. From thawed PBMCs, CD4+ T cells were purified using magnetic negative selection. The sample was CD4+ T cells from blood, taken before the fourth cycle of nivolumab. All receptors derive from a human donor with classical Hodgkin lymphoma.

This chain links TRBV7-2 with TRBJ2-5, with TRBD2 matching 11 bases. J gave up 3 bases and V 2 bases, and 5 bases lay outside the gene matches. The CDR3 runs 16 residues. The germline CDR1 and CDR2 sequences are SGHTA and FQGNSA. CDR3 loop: CASSLKSSGGKETQYF. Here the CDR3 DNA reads TGTGCCAGCAGCTTAAAGTCTAGCGGGGGGAAAGAGACCCAGTACTTC.

CDR3 sequence (DNA): TGTGCCAGCAGTGAGACCCCAGGGGGCGCCAACAATGAGCAGTTCTTC. Residues: CASSETPGGANNEQFF. This chain links TRBV28 with TRBJ2-1, with 8 bases aligning to TRBD1. Germline V gives CDR1 MDHEN, CDR2 SYDVKM. The CDR3 has 16 residues. Trimming at V came to 5 bases and at J to 5 bases, leaving 11 bases not matched to a gene.

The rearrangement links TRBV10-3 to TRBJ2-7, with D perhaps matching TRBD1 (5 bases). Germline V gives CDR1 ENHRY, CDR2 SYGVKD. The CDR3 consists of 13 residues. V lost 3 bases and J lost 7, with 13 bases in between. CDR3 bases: TGTGCCATCAGTGAAGGTCGGACATTTGAGCAGTACGTC. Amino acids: CAISEGRTFEQYV.

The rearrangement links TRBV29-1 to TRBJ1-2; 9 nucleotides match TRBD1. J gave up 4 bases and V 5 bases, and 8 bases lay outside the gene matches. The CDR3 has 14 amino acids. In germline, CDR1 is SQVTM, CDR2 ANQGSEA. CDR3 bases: TGCAGCGTTCAACAGGGGGCGGGAAGCTATGGCTACACCTTC. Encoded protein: CSVQQGAGSYGYTF.

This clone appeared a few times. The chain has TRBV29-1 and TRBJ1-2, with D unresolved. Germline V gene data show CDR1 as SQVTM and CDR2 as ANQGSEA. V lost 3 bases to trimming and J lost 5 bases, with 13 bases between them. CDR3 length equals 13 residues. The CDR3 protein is CSVESRGRYGYTF. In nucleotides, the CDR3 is TGCAGCGTTGAGTCGCGGGGTAGATATGGCTACACCTTC.

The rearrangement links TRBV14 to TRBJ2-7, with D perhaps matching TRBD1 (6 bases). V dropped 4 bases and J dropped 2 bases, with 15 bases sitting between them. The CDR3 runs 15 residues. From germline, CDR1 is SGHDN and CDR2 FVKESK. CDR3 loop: CASSRGTGTPYEQYV. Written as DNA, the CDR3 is TGTGCCAGCAGCCGAGGAACCGGGACACCCTACGAGCAGTACGTC.

The CDR3 reads CASMGPSSYEQYF. The CDR3 nucleotides are TGTGCCAGTATGGGGCCTAGCTCCTACGAGCAGTACTTC. J is TRBJ2-7 and V is TRBV19; tentative D call: TRBD1 (5 bases). V dropped 7 bases and J dropped 0 bases, with 10 bases sitting between them. Germline lookup yields CDR1 LNHDA and CDR2 SQIVND (reference sequence). The CDR3 runs to 13 residues. Complete variable domain (other parts from reference TRBV19 and TRBJ2-7): DGGITQSPKYLFRKEGQNVTLSCEQNLNHDAMYWYRQDPGQGLRLIYYSQIVNDFQKGDIAEGYSVSREKKESFPLTVTSAQKNPTAFYLCASMGPSSYEQYFGPGTRLTVT.

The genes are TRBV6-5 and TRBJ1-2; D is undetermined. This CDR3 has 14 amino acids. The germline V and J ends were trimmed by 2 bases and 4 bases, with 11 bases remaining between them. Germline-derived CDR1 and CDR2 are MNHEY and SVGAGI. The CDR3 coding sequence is TGTGCCAGCAGTTACAGGGAACTAGGCTATGGCTACACCTTC. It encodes CASSYRELGYGYTF.

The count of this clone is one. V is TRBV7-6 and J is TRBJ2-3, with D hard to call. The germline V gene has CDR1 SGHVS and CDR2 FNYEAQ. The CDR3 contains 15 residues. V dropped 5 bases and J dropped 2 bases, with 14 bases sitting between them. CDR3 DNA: TGTGCCAGCAGCCCCACATGGGGTCCCACAGATACGCAGTATTTT. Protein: CASSPTWGPTDTQYF.

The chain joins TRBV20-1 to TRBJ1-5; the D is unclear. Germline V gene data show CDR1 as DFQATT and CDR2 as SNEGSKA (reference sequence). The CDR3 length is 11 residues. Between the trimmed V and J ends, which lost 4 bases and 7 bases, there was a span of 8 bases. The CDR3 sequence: CSATRTQPQHF. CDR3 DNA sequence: TGCAGTGCTACAAGAACACAGCCCCAGCATTTT.